This T cell receptor beta chain was retrieved from a study of blood T cell repertoires in COVID-19. For the study at large: Italy, Spain and the United States were the sources of the convalescent and acute COVID-19 samples. The analysed material was cDNA or gDNA that came from T cells, B-cell-depleted T cells, or PBMCs.

This CDR3 is built from 13 residues. CDR1 SGHTA and CDR2 FQGNSA come from the germline V gene. V was pared by 3 bases and J by 6 bases, with 2 bases of the junction left unmatched. In the original workflow: The assay estimated nucleated cells by amplifying reference gene primers. TCRdb's table, derived via immunoSEQ multiplex PCR, lists solely in-frame clones and lacks some. From that table come the V and J calls and clone size; the DNA was used to work out D and trimming. The table lists roughly 260,000 clones, under 85% of them singletons. The chain combines TRBV7-2 with TRBJ2-1; 7 nucleotides align to TRBD2. The source of this sequence is a woman aged 40 to 50 with active or convalescent COVID-19. The sample consisted of peripheral blood. Written as DNA, the CDR3 is TGTGCCAGCAGCTTTACTAGCGTCAATGAGCAGTTCTTC. This translates into CASSFTSVNEQFF. Full variable domain (rest looked up from reference TRBV7-2 and TRBJ2-1): GAGVSQSPSNKVTEKGKDVELRCDPISGHTALYWYRQSLGQGLEFLIYFQGNSAPDKSGLPSDRFSAERTGGSVSTLTIQRTQQEDSAVYLCASSFTSVNEQFFGPGTRLTVL.